This TCR beta chain was sequenced for a study of T cell changes during pregnancy in multiple sclerosis. TCRdb's table, derived via immunoSEQ multiplex PCR, lists solely in-frame clones and lacks some. The sample lists roughly 99,000 clones, roughly 92% seen once, with just under 0.8% in the top ten. Germline V gene sequence: CDR1 SNHLY, CDR2 FYNNEI. This CDR3 is 14 amino acids long. Trimming removed 3 bases from V and 4 bases from J; junction bases left unmatched: 5. This clonotype originated in a female donor in good health, enrolled as a control in a pregnancy study. Specimen: peripheral blood, collected in the third trimester of pregnancy. This chain connects TRBV2 to TRBJ1-1, with TRBD1 matching 7 bases. CDR3 bases: TGTGCCAGCAGTGAGTACAGGGGAATCACTGAAGCTTTCTTT. It specifies CASSEYRGITEAFF.